Following are 29 T cell receptor beta chains from one sample sequenced in a study of T cells after yellow fever vaccination. TCRdb independently ran MiXCR on the 5' RACE reads; one entry per CDR3 protein. This sample has approximately 550,000 distinct CDR3 sequences, with roughly 14% found just once. The specimen comprised PBMCs, sampled on the day of the yellow fever booster vaccination. Source of these receptors: a man younger than 40 who received the YFV17D yellow fever vaccine.

This clonotype appeared a few times. The V gene is TRBV4-3, the J gene TRBJ2-7; 8 nucleotides line up with TRBD1. The CDR3 consists of 16 residues. The V segment lost 1 base and the J segment 2 bases; nucleotides outside the gene matches: 7. Per germline, CDR1 LGHNA and CDR2 YSLEER. CDR3 residues: CASSQAPTGATYEQYF. DNA for the CDR3: TGCGCCAGCAGCCAAGCCCCGACAGGGGCGACCTACGAGCAGTACTTC.

Only a few counts were recorded for this clonotype. The chain joins TRBV15 to TRBJ2-7, with TRBD1 as a possible D gene (6 bases). In germline, CDR1 is LNHNV, CDR2 YYDKDF (reference sequence). The length of the CDR3 is 16 residues. Trimming shortened V by 5 bases and J by 3 bases, and 20 bases separated the two germline ends. CDR3 sequence: CATSGTFGRGFYEQYF. The CDR3, as DNA: TGTGCCACCAGCGGTACCTTCGGCAGGGGATTCTACGAGCAGTACTTC. Looking up the rest from reference TRBV15 and TRBJ2-7 gives the full variable domain: DAMVIQNPRYQVTQFGKPVTLSCSQTLNHNVMYWYQQKSSQAPKLLFHYYDKDFNNEADTPDNFQSRRPNTSFCFLDIRSPGLGDTAMYLCATSGTFGRGFYEQYFGPGTRLTVT.

This clonotype showed up many times. The V and J genes are TRBV5-1 and TRBJ2-3; tentative D call: TRBD1 (6 bases). CDR1 is SGHRS, CDR2 YFSETQ, per germline. Trimming removed 4 bases from V and 1 base from J, with 7 bases in between. The length of the CDR3 is 13 residues. CDR3 residues: CASSEGGTDTQYF. The CDR3 DNA reads TGCGCCAGCAGCGAGGGGGGCACAGATACGCAGTATTTT.

The V gene is TRBV5-1, the J gene TRBJ2-5; tentatively, D is TRBD2 (6 bases). Germline V CDR1 and CDR2: SGHRS, YFSETQ. V was pared by 5 bases and J by 2 bases, with 16 bases between. CDR3 length: 15 amino acids. This CDR3 is CASRLGGGVQETQYF. As DNA, the CDR3 is TGCGCCAGCAGGCTGGGGGGAGGCGTACAAGAGACCCAGTACTTC. Full variable domain (rest looked up from reference TRBV5-1 and TRBJ2-5): KAGVTQTPRYLIKTRGQQVTLSCSPISGHRSVSWYQQTPGQGLQFLFEYFSETQRNKGNFPGRFSGRQFSNSRSEMNVSTLELGDSALYLCASRLGGGVQETQYFGPGTRLLVL.

The chain joins TRBV29-1 to TRBJ2-1; 7 nucleotides line up with TRBD1. V dropped 0 bases and J dropped 7; count of bases not matched to a gene: 21. Per germline, CDR1 SQVTM and CDR2 ANQGSEA. This CDR3 region has 19 residues. In nucleotides, the CDR3 is TGCAGCGTTGAAGATATCGGGACAGAGTTAGGCATCATCGTGAATGAGCAGTTCTTC. It is translated as CSVEDIGTELGIIVNEQFF.

The gene calls are TRBV18 and TRBJ1-2; perhaps TRBD1 as D (5 bases). The CDR3 is 14 amino acids. The V end lost 3 bases, the J end lost 3 bases, and 11 bases lay between the germline ends. Per the germline V gene, CDR1 is KGHSH and CDR2 is LQKENI. CDR3: CASSPPGTYYGYTF. In DNA form, the CDR3 reads TGTGCCAGCTCACCGCCCGGGACCTACTATGGCTACACCTTC.

This clonotype was detected a few times. This sequence joins TRBV29-1 and TRBJ1-5; 7 nucleotides match TRBD1. CDR1 and CDR2 from the germline V gene are SQVTM and ANQGSEA. The length of the CDR3 is 14 residues. J gave up 4 bases and V 4 bases, and 7 bases lay outside the gene matches. CDR3 loop: CSVVLGQTNQPQHF. CDR3 sequence (DNA): TGCAGCGTTGTCCTGGGACAGACGAATCAGCCCCAGCATTTT.

This sequence joins TRBV6-1 and TRBJ1-2, with TRBD1 identical over 7 bases. CDR1 and CDR2 (germline): MNHNS, SASEGT. V lost 7 bases, J lost 1 base, and 3 bases stayed unmatched. The CDR3 length is 13 residues. CDR3 bases: TGTGCCAGCACAGGGGGGGATAACTATGGCTACACCTTC. As protein: CASTGGDNYGYTF.

The V gene is TRBV6-2 or TRBV6-3, the J gene TRBJ2-1; possibly TRBD2 for D (5 bases). CDR1 MNHEY and CDR2 SVGEGT come from the germline V gene. The CDR3 loop spans 16 amino acids. Trimming took 6 bases from V and 5 from J, leaving 20 bases between them. CDR3 in amino acids: CASSPLGGAGDNEQFF. CDR3 sequence (DNA): TGTGCCAGCAGCCCCCTCGGAGGCGCCGGGGACAATGAGCAGTTCTTC.

The genes are TRBV28 and TRBJ1-5, with 10 bases matching TRBD1. CDR1 is MDHEN, CDR2 SYDVKM, per germline. Trimming at V came to 7 bases and at J to 5 bases, leaving 5 bases not matched to a gene. The CDR3 has 14 amino acids. CDR3 sequence reads: CASMGQGRYQPQHF. Written as DNA, the CDR3 is TGTGCCAGCATGGGACAGGGGAGATATCAGCCCCAGCATTTT.

The rearrangement links TRBV9 to TRBJ1-1; the match to TRBD1 covers 9 bases. This CDR3 has 15 residues. Germline V gene data show CDR1 as SGDLS and CDR2 as YYNGEE. Germline trimming cut 8 bases from V and 1 base from J; bases unmatched to any gene: 9. The CDR3 here is CASTNGQGQNTEAFF. The CDR3 DNA follows: TGTGCCAGTACCAATGGACAGGGGCAGAACACTGAAGCTTTCTTT.

The chain employs TRBV7-2 and TRBJ2-1; D possibly corresponds to TRBD2 (6 bases). The CDR3 spans 13 residues. V lost 4 bases to trimming and J lost 8 bases, with 12 bases between them. Germline-derived CDR1 and CDR2 are SGHTA and FQGNSA. CDR3 region: CASSYRDSYEQFF. The CDR3 nucleotides read TGTGCCAGCAGCTACCGGGACTCGTATGAGCAGTTCTTC.

This clonotype occurred a few times. The chain joins TRBV5-6 to TRBJ2-2; 9 positions agree with TRBD2. This CDR3 comprises 15 residues. The V segment lost 6 bases and the J segment 0 bases; nucleotides outside the gene matches: 3. Per the germline V gene, CDR1 is SGHDT and CDR2 is YYEEEE. The CDR3 nucleotides read TGTGCCAGCACTGAGCGGGGGGCGAACACCGGGGAGCTGTTTTTT. It is translated as CASTERGANTGELFF.

This clonotype appeared a few times. The chain combines TRBV20-1 with TRBJ2-6; D possibly corresponds to TRBD2 (6 bases). CDR1 and CDR2 from the germline V gene are DFQATT and SNEGSKA (reference sequence). V was shortened by 5 bases and J by 2 bases, with 7 bases between the two germline ends. The CDR3 has 13 residues. Written as DNA, the CDR3 is TGCAGTGCTCCGGGGGCTGGGGCCAACGTCCTGACTTTC. It yields the protein CSAPGAGANVLTF.

Only a few counts were recorded for this clonotype. The rearrangement links TRBV5-1 to TRBJ2-1, with D unclear. The CDR3 totals 17 residues. The V end lost 3 bases, the J end lost 1 base, and 17 bases lay between the germline ends. Germline values: CDR1 SGHRS, CDR2 YFSETQ. DNA of the CDR3: TGCGCCAGCAGCTCCCGACTTGTCAGAAGGTCCTACAATGAGCAGTTCTTC. Protein: CASSSRLVRRSYNEQFF.

There are a few counts of this clonotype. The rearrangement uses TRBV6-1 and TRBJ2-1, with D perhaps being TRBD1 or TRBD2 (6 bases each). The CDR3 length is 15 residues. Trimming removed 4 bases at V and 4 bases at J, with 14 bases between. Germline V lookup: CDR1 MNHNS, CDR2 SASEGT. The CDR3 region has the DNA TGTGCCAGCAGTGGGGAGGACGACAGGTACAATGAGCAGTTCTTC. Amino acid sequence: CASSGEDDRYNEQFF.

This clonotype was counted between two and nine times. The chain employs TRBV3-1 and TRBJ2-1; 8 nucleotides agree with TRBD2. V lost 4 bases to trimming and J lost 14 bases; unmatched junction nucleotides: 10. Germline loops: CDR1 LGHDT, CDR2 YNNKEL (reference sequence). The CDR3 covers 13 residues. In nucleotides, the CDR3 is TGTGCCAGCAGCCGGCCCTCGGAGCGGGAGAAGTTCTTC. It encodes CASSRPSEREKFF.

V is TRBV12-3 or TRBV12-4 and J is TRBJ1-2; D remains ambiguous. The CDR3 has 13 amino acids. V lost 5 bases and J 6 bases, leaving 13 bases between the germline ends. CDR3 DNA sequence: TGTGCCAGCAGTGCAGCGGTGTTAGATGGCTACACCTTC. It is translated as CASSAAVLDGYTF.

The V and J genes are TRBV12-3 or TRBV12-4 and TRBJ1-1; possible D gene TRBD1, 5 bases. Trimming stripped 6 bases from V and 4 bases from J, with 15 bases between. The CDR3 is made up of 14 amino acids. Written as DNA, the CDR3 is TGTGCCAGCAGCTGGGACCCAAAGGCCACTGAAGCTTTCTTT. Its translation is CASSWDPKATEAFF.

The chain employs TRBV2 and TRBJ2-5; D not certain. V lost 5 bases and J lost 6, with 4 bases in between. The CDR3 has 10 residues. Germline V gives CDR1 SNHLY, CDR2 FYNNEI. CDR3 amino acids: CASSLQTQYF. The CDR3 DNA reads as TGTGCCAGCAGTCTCCAGACCCAGTACTTC.

CDR3 in DNA: TGTGCCAGCAGTCTAGGGACTAGCATCAGCACAGATACGCAGTATTTT. Protein sequence: CASSLGTSISTDTQYF. The rearrangement uses TRBV12-3 or TRBV12-4 and TRBJ2-3; 9 positions match TRBD2. CDR3 length: 16 amino acids. J lost 0 bases, V lost 5 bases, and 6 bases had no gene match.

This clonotype has at least ten counts. The gene calls are TRBV18 and TRBJ2-1; D not certain. The V gene lost 6 bases and the J gene lost 7 bases, with 13 bases spanning the gap. Germline loops: CDR1 KGHSH, CDR2 LQKENI. The CDR3 runs to 13 residues. CDR3 in DNA: TGTGCCAGCTCCCCTCCGGTAGGGAATGAGCAGTTCTTC. Its protein product is CASSPPVGNEQFF.

This clonotype has more than one count but fewer than ten. The chain links TRBV29-1 to TRBJ2-7, with 11 bases fitting TRBD2. The germline V gene has CDR1 SQVTM and CDR2 ANQGSEA. With V trimmed by 7 bases and J by 5 bases, 7 bases remained unmatched. This CDR3 contains 13 residues. The CDR3 loop is CSAIAGGPHEQYF. The CDR3 region has the DNA TGCAGCGCTATAGCGGGAGGGCCCCACGAGCAGTACTTC.

The chain couples TRBV7-2 to TRBJ2-5; TRBD1 aligns across 7 bases. The CDR3 covers 14 residues. J gave up 4 bases and V 4 bases, and 6 bases lay outside the gene matches. Germline CDR1 and CDR2: SGHTA and FQGNSA. The CDR3 reads CASSWDSRLETQYF. The CDR3 DNA is TGTGCCAGCAGCTGGGACAGTAGATTAGAGACCCAGTACTTC.

This clonotype was observed a few times. J is TRBJ2-1 and V is TRBV5-1; D possibly corresponds to TRBD1 (5 bases). Trimming left V 4 bases short and J 6 bases short, with 32 bases between. This CDR3 has 20 residues. Germline V lookup: CDR1 SGHRS, CDR2 YFSETQ. The CDR3 DNA follows: TGCGCCAGCAGCCCGGTGTTCAGGGTCTACCGAGAGCCCGGCTCCAATGAGCAGTTCTTC. Amino acids: CASSPVFRVYREPGSNEQFF.

The V and J genes are TRBV5-4 and TRBJ2-1, with TRBD2 matching 8 bases. J gave up 0 bases and V 5 bases, and 4 bases lay outside the gene matches. The CDR3 totals 15 residues. Germline lookup yields CDR1 SGHNT and CDR2 YYREEE (reference sequence). The CDR3 region has the DNA TGTGCCAGCAGACTAGCGGAGTCCTCCTACAATGAGCAGTTCTTC. It is translated as CASRLAESSYNEQFF.

This clonotype was detected only a few times. V gene TRBV27 combines with J gene TRBJ2-7, with D maybe TRBD1 (6 bases). CDR3 size: 14 residues. V was trimmed by 4 bases and J by 2 bases, leaving 12 bases between them. Looked up from germline, CDR1 is MNHEY and CDR2 is SMNVEV (reference sequence). CDR3 sequence (DNA): TGTGCCAGCAGTTATCAGGACAGCACCTACGAGCAGTACTTC. Its translation is CASSYQDSTYEQYF.

The CDR3 is CAIKARELETQYF. The CDR3 bases are TGTGCCATCAAGGCCAGGGAACTGGAGACCCAGTACTTC. This chain uses TRBV10-3 with TRBJ2-5; tentative D call: TRBD1 (5 bases). Trimming removed 7 bases from V and 5 bases from J, with 14 bases in between. CDR1 and CDR2 (germline): ENHRY, SYGVKD. This CDR3 comprises 13 residues.

This clonotype was seen a handful of times. The chain has TRBV18 and TRBJ1-1, with D possibly TRBD1 on 5 matching bases. The germline gives CDR1 KGHSH, CDR2 LQKENI. CDR3 length equals 15 residues. Trimming took 3 bases from V and 0 from J, leaving 11 bases between them. The chain's CDR3 is CASSPPWGLNTEAFF. DNA for the CDR3: TGTGCCAGCTCACCCCCATGGGGCCTGAACACTGAAGCTTTCTTT.